The 25 T cell receptor beta chains below come from one sample, sequenced in a study of PD-1 blockade in classical Hodgkin lymphoma. Assay: immunoSEQ multiplex PCR; the TCRdb copy retains only in-frame clones and omits some. This sample has tens of thousands of clones, with about 70% found just once. Time point described: cycle 4 day 1 (C4D1), after less than seven weeks of nivolumab. Every patient had relapsed following autologous stem cell transplantation, and cohorts differed in brentuximab vedotin exposure. This sample comprised peripheral blood mononuclear cells (PBMCs), obtained before the fourth cycle of nivolumab. The receptors come from a human donor with classical Hodgkin lymphoma.

The chain recombines TRBV5-1 with TRBJ2-7; 8 bases agree with TRBD1. Germline V lookup: CDR1 SGHRS, CDR2 YFSETQ. CDR3 size: 14 residues. V lost 0 bases to trimming and J lost 10 bases; unmatched junction nucleotides: 9. CDR3 sequence reads: CASSLEVQGARQYF. The CDR3 bases are TGCGCCAGCAGCTTGGAGGTTCAGGGGGCAAGACAGTACTTC.

V gene TRBV28 combines with J gene TRBJ2-2, with 13 bases matching TRBD2. This CDR3 comprises 15 residues. Germline assignment: CDR1 MDHEN and CDR2 SYDVKM. The V and J ends lost 6 bases and 5 bases, in that order; junction bases with no gene match: 3. CDR3 loop: CASRLAGGRTGELFF. The CDR3 DNA follows: TGTGCCAGCAGACTAGCGGGAGGGAGGACCGGGGAGCTGTTTTTT.

The chain couples TRBV19 to TRBJ2-7, with TRBD1 matching 10 bases. With V trimmed by 5 bases and J by 5 bases, 3 bases remained unmatched. This CDR3 contains 13 residues. Germline V gene lookup returns CDR1 LNHDA and CDR2 SQIVND (reference sequence). CDR3 sequence (DNA): TGTGCCAGTAGTGTCGGGACAGGGGACGAGCAGTACTTC. Protein sequence: CASSVGTGDEQYF.

The V call is TRBV10-3, the J call TRBJ1-1, with 7 bases matching TRBD1. Germline V gene lookup returns CDR1 ENHRY and CDR2 SYGVKD. After removal of 3 bases from V and 7 bases from J, the junction contained 5 bases not matched to a gene. The CDR3 totals 13 residues. The CDR3, as DNA: TGTGCCATCAGTGATACAGGGGTTATTGAAGCTTTCTTT. Its protein is CAISDTGVIEAFF.

Points on this clone: Other nucleotide sequences in the sample specify the same CDR3. The CDR3 is CASSLQGINEQFF. DNA for the CDR3: TGCGCCAGCAGTCTACAGGGTATCAATGAGCAGTTCTTC. The V call is TRBV5-1, the J call TRBJ2-1; a weak D match, TRBD1 (6 bases). Germline CDR1 reads SGHRS; CDR2 reads YFSETQ. This CDR3 is built from 13 residues. The V gene lost 5 bases and the J gene lost 6 bases, with 12 bases spanning the gap.

The chain combines TRBV6-4 with TRBJ1-5; D remains unclear. The CDR3 loop spans 14 amino acids. Germline CDR1 reads MRHNA; CDR2 reads SNTAGT. V lost 6 bases and J 3 bases, leaving 12 bases between the germline ends. The CDR3 DNA is TGTGCCAGCAGCCCTAAGGGAGACAATCAGCCCCAGCATTTT. This codes for CASSPKGDNQPQHF.

The CDR3 coding sequence is TGCGCCAGCAGCTTGAATGTAGGGGGACAGGCAGATTCACCCCTCCACTTT. Its protein product is CASSLNVGGQADSPLHF. The chain employs TRBV5-1 and TRBJ1-6, with 8 nucleotides matching TRBD1. Losses at the gene ends were 1 base for V and 8 bases for J; bases not matched to a gene: 11. Germline loops: CDR1 SGHRS, CDR2 YFSETQ. The CDR3 spans 17 residues.

J is TRBJ2-7 and V is TRBV18, with TRBD2 matching over 13 bases. The CDR3 sequence is 15 residues long. V was clipped by 3 bases and J by 7 bases; unmatched bases: 6. CDR1 and CDR2 from the germline V gene are KGHSH and LQKENI. This CDR3 is CASSPGLAGVGEQYF. Here the CDR3 DNA reads TGTGCCAGCTCACCCGGACTAGCGGGAGTGGGGGAGCAGTACTTC.

CDR3: CASRQGFNLLNTEAFF. In DNA, the CDR3 is TGTGCCAGCAGACAGGGTTTTAATCTCTTAAACACTGAAGCTTTCTTT. V gene TRBV11-1 combines with J gene TRBJ1-1, with D perhaps matching TRBD1 (6 bases). Between the trimmed V and J ends, which lost 6 bases and 2 bases, there was a span of 19 bases. This CDR3 spans 16 amino acids. Germline-derived CDR1 and CDR2 are SGHAT and FQDESV (reference sequence).

By frequency in the sample, this clone is medium-sized. This chain connects TRBV6-4 to TRBJ2-5; D is ambiguous. The length of the CDR3 is 14 residues. Looked up from germline, CDR1 is MRHNA and CDR2 is SNTAGT. The ends were cut back, 6 bases at V and 7 bases at J, with 18 bases in the middle. CDR3 DNA sequence: TGTGCCAGCAGCACTTTAGTTATGCTGGGGACCCAGTACTTC. Translation gives CASSTLVMLGTQYF.

This clone is medium-sized within its sample. The chain couples TRBV28 to TRBJ1-5, with unresolved D. V was cut by 3 bases and J by 0 bases, with 9 bases left in between. Germline V gene sequence: CDR1 MDHEN, CDR2 SYDVKM. The CDR3 runs 15 residues. Here the CDR3 reads CASSFDNTSNQPQHF. The DNA of the CDR3 is TGTGCCAGCAGTTTTGACAATACTAGCAATCAGCCCCAGCATTTT.

This CDR3 reads CASSTQGVSEKLFF. CDR3 bases: TGTGCCAGCAGTACCCAGGGAGTTAGTGAAAAACTGTTTTTT. This sequence joins TRBV28 and TRBJ1-4; D possibly corresponds to TRBD1 (5 bases). CDR1 is MDHEN and CDR2 is SYDVKM in the germline V gene. The CDR3 is 14 amino acids. Trimming shortened V by 5 bases and J by 7 bases, and 14 bases separated the two germline ends.

This clone showed up just a few times. The rearrangement uses TRBV30 and TRBJ1-4, with D perhaps matching TRBD1 (6 bases). With 4 bases removed from V and 7 bases from J, the gap between germline ends came to 13 bases. Germline V gene lookup returns CDR1 GTSNPN and CDR2 SVGIG (reference sequence). The CDR3 spans 13 residues. The CDR3 region is CAWTGQSGEKLFF. The DNA of the CDR3 is TGTGCCTGGACCGGACAGTCGGGTGAAAAACTGTTTTTT.

The CDR3 bases are TGTGCCTGGAAGCCAGGGGCCCTCAGGGACATTCAGTACTTC. It is translated as CAWKPGALRDIQYF. This chain connects TRBV30 to TRBJ2-4; weak D call: TRBD1 (6 bases). Per germline, CDR1 GTSNPN and CDR2 SVGIG (reference sequence). Trimming took 4 bases from V and 8 from J, leaving 18 bases between them. This CDR3 region has 14 residues.

The J gene is TRBJ2-5, the V gene TRBV25-1; 11 bases are a match to TRBD2. Germline CDR1 reads MGHDK; CDR2 reads SYGVNS. After removal of 1 base from V and 5 bases from J, the junction contained 3 bases not matched to a gene. The CDR3 runs 15 residues. The CDR3 region is CASSEFSGGEETQYF. In DNA, the CDR3 is TGTGCCAGCAGTGAATTTAGCGGGGGGGAGGAGACCCAGTACTTC.

This clone was observed once. The V call is TRBV7-2, the J call TRBJ2-7; D is perhaps TRBD2 (6 bases). With 5 bases removed from V and 6 bases from J, the gap between germline ends came to 14 bases. The CDR3 has 13 residues. CDR1 is SGHTA and CDR2 is FQGNSA in the germline V gene. The CDR3 DNA sequence: TGTGCCAGCAGCCGCTACGCTAGCGTCGAGCAGTACTTC. It yields the protein CASSRYASVEQYF.

This chain uses TRBV18 with TRBJ2-3; TRBD1 might be the D (6 bases). V shed 3 bases and J shed 2 bases, with 9 bases lying between them. CDR1 KGHSH and CDR2 LQKENI come from the germline V gene. The CDR3 has 14 amino acids. CDR3 DNA sequence: TGTGCCAGCTCACCCAGGGGCGCCACAGATACGCAGTATTTT. Amino acid sequence: CASSPRGATDTQYF.

This clone has just a few counts. The V call is TRBV2, the J call TRBJ1-5; D remains unclear. The CDR3 is made up of 14 amino acids. Germline V gene lookup returns CDR1 SNHLY and CDR2 FYNNEI. Trimming shortened V by 1 base and J by 9 bases, and 13 bases separated the two germline ends. CDR3 in amino acids: CASSEVDKLGPQHF. The CDR3 DNA is TGTGCCAGCAGTGAAGTTGACAAACTCGGGCCCCAGCATTTT.

The chain carries TRBV6-1 and TRBJ2-7; 8 bases match TRBD1. V lost 6 bases, J lost 7 bases, and 5 bases stayed unmatched. Germline V gives CDR1 MNHNS, CDR2 SASEGT. The CDR3 runs 12 residues. The CDR3 nucleotides read TGTGCCAGCAGCGCAGGGGGCTGGGAGCAGTACTTC. As protein: CASSAGGWEQYF.

The chain couples TRBV29-1 to TRBJ1-2, with TRBD1 matching 7 bases. The V gene's germline CDR1 is SQVTM and CDR2 ANQGSEA. V was pared by 4 bases and J by 3 bases, with 5 bases of the junction left unmatched. CDR3 size: 13 residues. This CDR3 is CSVGGQGDYGYTF. CDR3 nucleotides: TGCAGCGTTGGCGGGCAGGGGGACTATGGCTACACCTTC.

This chain joins TRBV11-3 and TRBJ1-3; D not resolved. Germline CDR1 SGHNT, CDR2 YENEEA. V lost 3 bases and J 2 bases, leaving 5 bases between the germline ends. The length of the CDR3 is 13 residues. The CDR3 DNA follows: TGTGCCAGCAGCTTTCGGGCTGGAAACACCATATATTTT. Protein: CASSFRAGNTIYF.

The chain combines TRBV28 with TRBJ2-1; the D gene is possibly TRBD1 (8 bases). Germline V lookup: CDR1 MDHEN, CDR2 SYDVKM. V shed 2 bases and J shed 3 bases, with 20 bases lying between them. The CDR3 is made up of 18 amino acids. For the CDR3, the DNA is TGTGCCAGCAGTTTACTGGGGGAGGGGACAGGAGACTACAATGAGCAGTTCTTC. As protein: CASSLLGEGTGDYNEQFF. Drawing the rest from reference TRBV28 and TRBJ2-1, the complete variable domain is DVKVTQSSRYLVKRTGEKVFLECVQDMDHENMFWYRQDPGLGLRLIYFSYDVKMKEKGDIPEGYSVSREKKERFSLILESASTNQTSMYLCASSLLGEGTGDYNEQFFGPGTRLTVL.

V gene TRBV19 combines with J gene TRBJ2-5; D remains unclear. V lost 5 bases to trimming and J lost 1 base, with 11 bases between them. The CDR3 is 14 residues long. Looked up from germline, CDR1 is LNHDA and CDR2 is SQIVND (reference sequence). The CDR3 DNA follows: TGTGCCAGTAGTCCCCTGGGGTTCCAAGAGACCCAGTACTTC. This translates into CASSPLGFQETQYF.

This chain connects TRBV5-1 to TRBJ2-5; TRBD1 matches at 8 bases. Germline loops: CDR1 SGHRS, CDR2 YFSETQ. Trimming cost V 0 bases and J 2 bases; bases outside gene matches: 3. This CDR3 is 15 amino acids long. CDR3 sequence reads: CASSLGTGKQETQYF. CDR3 in DNA: TGCGCCAGCAGCTTGGGGACAGGGAAACAAGAGACCCAGTACTTC.

The chain joins TRBV14 to TRBJ2-1; 9 nucleotides match TRBD2. With 0 bases clipped from V and 3 bases from J, the junction kept 3 bases outside the gene matches. Germline V lookup: CDR1 SGHDN, CDR2 FVKESK. This CDR3 has 16 amino acids. The CDR3 is CASSQDWRGGYNEQFF. The CDR3 DNA sequence: TGTGCCAGCAGCCAAGATTGGCGGGGGGGCTACAATGAGCAGTTCTTC. The entire variable domain, with the rest obtained from reference TRBV14 and TRBJ2-1, is as follows: EAGVTQFPSHSVIEKGQTVTLRCDPISGHDNLYWYRRVMGKEIKFLLHFVKESKQDESGMPNNRFLAERTGGTYSTLKVQPAELEDSGVYFCASSQDWRGGYNEQFFGPGTRLTVL.